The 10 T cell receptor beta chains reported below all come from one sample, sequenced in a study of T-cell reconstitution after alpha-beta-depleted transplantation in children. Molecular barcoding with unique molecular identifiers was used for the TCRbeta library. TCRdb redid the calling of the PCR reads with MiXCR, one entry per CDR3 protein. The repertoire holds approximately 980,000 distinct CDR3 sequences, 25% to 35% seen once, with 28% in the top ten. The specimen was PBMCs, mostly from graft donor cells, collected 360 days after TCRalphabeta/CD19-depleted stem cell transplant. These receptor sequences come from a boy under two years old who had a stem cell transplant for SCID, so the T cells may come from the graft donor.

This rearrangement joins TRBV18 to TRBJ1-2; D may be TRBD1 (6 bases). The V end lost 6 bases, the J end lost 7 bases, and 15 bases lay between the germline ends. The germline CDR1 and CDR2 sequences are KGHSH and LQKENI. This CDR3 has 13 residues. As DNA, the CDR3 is TGTGCCAGCTCCCCAGACAGGTCTTCTGGCTACACCTTC. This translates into CASSPDRSSGYTF.

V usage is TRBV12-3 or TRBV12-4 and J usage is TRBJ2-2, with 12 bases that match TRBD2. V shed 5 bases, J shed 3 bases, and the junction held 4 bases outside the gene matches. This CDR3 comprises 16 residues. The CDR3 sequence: CASSPSGGADTGELFF. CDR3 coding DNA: TGTGCCAGCAGTCCTAGCGGGGGGGCCGACACCGGGGAGCTGTTTTTT.

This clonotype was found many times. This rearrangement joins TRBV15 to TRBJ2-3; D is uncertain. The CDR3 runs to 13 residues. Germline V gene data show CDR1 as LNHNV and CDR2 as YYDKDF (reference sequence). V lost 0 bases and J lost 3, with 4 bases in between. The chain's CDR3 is CATSRDGTDTQYF. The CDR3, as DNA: TGTGCCACCAGCAGAGATGGGACAGATACGCAGTATTTT.

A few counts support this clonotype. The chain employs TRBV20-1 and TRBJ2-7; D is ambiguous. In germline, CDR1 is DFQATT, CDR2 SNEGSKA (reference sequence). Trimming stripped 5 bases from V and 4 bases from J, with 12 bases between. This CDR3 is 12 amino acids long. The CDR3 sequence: CSAQPTAYEQYF. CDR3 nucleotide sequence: TGCAGTGCTCAACCAACAGCGTACGAGCAGTACTTC.

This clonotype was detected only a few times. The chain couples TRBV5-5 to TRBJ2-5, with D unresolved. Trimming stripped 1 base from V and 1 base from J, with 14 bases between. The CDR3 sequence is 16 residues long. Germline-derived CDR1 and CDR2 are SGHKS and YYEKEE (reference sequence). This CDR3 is CASSLSPSTIQETQYF. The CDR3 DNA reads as TGTGCCAGCAGCTTGTCCCCCAGCACGATCCAAGAGACCCAGTACTTC.

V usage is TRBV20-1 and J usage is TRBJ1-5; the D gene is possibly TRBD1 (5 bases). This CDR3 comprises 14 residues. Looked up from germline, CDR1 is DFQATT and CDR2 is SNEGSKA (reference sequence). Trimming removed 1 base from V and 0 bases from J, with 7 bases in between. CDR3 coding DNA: TGCAGTGCTAGAGTCGACAGTAGCAATCAGCCCCAGCATTTT. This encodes CSARVDSSNQPQHF.

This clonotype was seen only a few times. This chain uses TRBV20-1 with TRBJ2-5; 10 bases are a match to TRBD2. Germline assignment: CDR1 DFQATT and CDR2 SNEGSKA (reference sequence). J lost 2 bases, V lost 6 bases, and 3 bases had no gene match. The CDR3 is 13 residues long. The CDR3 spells CSADSGGQETQYF. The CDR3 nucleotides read TGCAGTGCGGATAGCGGGGGGCAAGAGACCCAGTACTTC.

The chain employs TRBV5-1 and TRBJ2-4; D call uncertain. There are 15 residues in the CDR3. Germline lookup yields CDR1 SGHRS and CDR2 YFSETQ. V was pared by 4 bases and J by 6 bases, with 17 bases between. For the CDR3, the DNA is TGCGCCAGCAGCCCGCCCTGGCCCGCCGGAAACATTCAGTACTTC. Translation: CASSPPWPAGNIQYF.

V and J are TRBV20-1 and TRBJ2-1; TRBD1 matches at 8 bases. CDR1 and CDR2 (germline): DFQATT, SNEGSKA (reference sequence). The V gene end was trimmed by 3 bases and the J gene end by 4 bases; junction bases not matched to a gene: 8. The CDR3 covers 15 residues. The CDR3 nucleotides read TGCAGTGCTAGCGGCGACAGGGGATTTTACAATGAGCAGTTCTTC. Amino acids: CSASGDRGFYNEQFF.

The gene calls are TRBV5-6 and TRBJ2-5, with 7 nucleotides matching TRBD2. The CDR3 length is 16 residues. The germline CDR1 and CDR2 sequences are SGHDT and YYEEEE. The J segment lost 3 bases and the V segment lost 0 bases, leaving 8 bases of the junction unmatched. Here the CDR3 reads CASSLEGLPLKETQYF. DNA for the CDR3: TGTGCCAGCAGCTTGGAGGGACTACCCCTAAAAGAGACCCAGTACTTC.